This T cell receptor beta chain was sequenced in a study of PD-L1 blockade in urothelial cancer. Study-level information: The median number of T cells present in blood samples was some 140,000. Study results and limitations: Expansion of tumor-associated blood clones at 3 weeks was greater in durable-benefit patients.

Assay: immunoSEQ multiplex PCR; the TCRdb copy retains only in-frame clones and omits some. The sample has around 92,000 clones; approximately 88% are singletons. About this clone itself: The antigen is unknown.

Time point meaning: pretreatment peripheral blood. V was clipped by 4 bases and J by 8 bases; unmatched bases: 5. The CDR3 sequence is 15 residues long. CDR1 and CDR2 (germline): LNHDA, SQIVND (reference sequence). The sample was PBMCs, taken around atezolizumab (anti-PD-L1) treatment. The source is an elderly woman with urothelial cancer. The chain couples TRBV19 to TRBJ2-2; the match to TRBD2 covers 12 bases. The CDR3 DNA sequence: TGTGCCAGTAGTACTAGCGGGAGGGCCGCGGGGGAGCTGTTTTTT. It codes for CASSTSGRAAGELFF.